This T cell receptor beta chain was documented in a study of shared clonotypes between healthy human individuals. The naive CD8 population came from CD45RO-negative cells selected for CCR7, without terminally differentiated effector memory CD45RA+ cells. Clones were read by immunoSEQ multiplex PCR, and TCRdb kept only the in-frame ones, dropping some. In the table there are some 2,000,000 clones, approximately 94% of which are singletons. In germline, CDR1 is MGHRA, CDR2 YSYEKL. V was cut by 6 bases and J by 2 bases, with 14 bases left in between. The CDR3 spans 14 residues. The sequence was obtained from a man between 18 and 29 years old in good health. The sample comprised naive CD8+ T cells sorted from blood. The chain couples TRBV4-1 to TRBJ2-7; the D gene is possibly TRBD2 (6 bases). The CDR3 bases are TGCGCCAGCAGACAAACTAGCTATACCTACGAGCAGTACTTC. Protein product: CASRQTSYTYEQYF.